A single sample is the source of the 27 T cell receptor beta chains below, sequenced in a study of T-cell reconstitution after alpha-beta-depleted transplantation in children. Unique molecular identifiers were built into the TCRbeta library. In TCRdb, the PCR reads were re-called with MiXCR into one record per CDR3 protein. The table includes about 410,000 distinct CDR3 sequences, roughly 21% detected once. The material was PBMCs from the stem cell graft donor, obtained from the stem cell graft. The receptors shown here come from a human donor who donated a stem cell graft to a child with acute myeloid leukemia.

The chain recombines TRBV28 with TRBJ1-3, with D unclear. V was trimmed by 5 bases and J by 2 bases, leaving 10 bases between them. The CDR3 contains 14 residues. CDR1 and CDR2 (germline): MDHEN, SYDVKM. CDR3 sequence: CASSPDTTGNTIYF. The CDR3, as DNA: TGTGCCAGCAGTCCTGACACCACTGGAAACACCATATATTTT.

The table lists this clonotype with many counts. V usage is TRBV28 and J usage is TRBJ2-1, with 10 bases fitting TRBD2. The CDR3 covers 18 residues. The trim removed 2 bases at V and 7 bases at J, leaving 14 bases unmatched. Germline V gives CDR1 MDHEN, CDR2 SYDVKM. The CDR3: CASSLVEREGRSGNEQFF. In DNA, the CDR3 is TGTGCCAGCAGTTTAGTGGAGCGGGAGGGCCGATCGGGAAATGAGCAGTTCTTC. The full variable domain, completed using reference TRBV28 and TRBJ2-1, is DVKVTQSSRYLVKRTGEKVFLECVQDMDHENMFWYRQDPGLGLRLIYFSYDVKMKEKGDIPEGYSVSREKKERFSLILESASTNQTSMYLCASSLVEREGRSGNEQFFGPGTRLTVL.

This clonotype was observed a handful of times. The J gene is TRBJ1-5, the V gene TRBV11-2; D gene unclear. Germline values: CDR1 SGHAT, CDR2 FQNNGV. The CDR3 is made up of 13 amino acids. The ends were cut back, 1 base at V and 5 bases at J, with 6 bases in the middle. In DNA, the CDR3 is TGTGCCAGCAGCTTAGCTGGATATCAGCCCCAGCATTTT. Its translation is CASSLAGYQPQHF.

This clonotype was observed at least ten times. The J gene is TRBJ1-1, the V gene TRBV6-4; D is undetermined. Germline V gives CDR1 MRHNA, CDR2 SNTAGT. The germline V and J ends were trimmed by 5 bases and 2 bases, with 12 bases remaining between them. This CDR3 contains 14 residues. The CDR3 sequence: CASSPNPGNTEAFF. For the CDR3, the DNA is TGTGCCAGCAGTCCCAACCCAGGAAACACTGAAGCTTTCTTT.

V gene TRBV20-1 combines with J gene TRBJ2-1; 9 bases are a match to TRBD2. The ends lost 6 bases at V and 5 bases at J; junction bases unmatched: 17. CDR1 is DFQATT and CDR2 is SNEGSKA in the germline V gene (reference sequence). This CDR3 is built from 17 residues. DNA of the CDR3: TGCAGTGCGCCAGGGTCCCCTCTAGCGGGACCTAACAATGAGCAGTTCTTC. Residues: CSAPGSPLAGPNNEQFF.

This clonotype showed up just a few times. This chain joins TRBV20-1 and TRBJ2-1; 16 bases agree with TRBD2. This CDR3 region has 15 residues. Trimming cost V 0 bases and J 15 bases; bases outside gene matches: 8. Germline V gene data show CDR1 as DFQATT and CDR2 as SNEGSKA (reference sequence). CDR3 coding DNA: TGCAGTGCTAGAGAGGGACTAGCGGGAGGGCCAGGATGGTTCTTC. Encoded protein: CSAREGLAGGPGWFF.

The V gene is TRBV4-2, the J gene TRBJ2-1; 8 nucleotides agree with TRBD2. V lost 0 bases, J lost 4 bases, and 5 bases stayed unmatched. The CDR3 runs 16 residues. Germline CDR1 is LGHNA and CDR2 is YNFKEQ. CDR3 residues: CASSQDAASGYNEQFF. In nucleotides, the CDR3 is TGTGCCAGCAGCCAAGATGCGGCTAGCGGGTACAATGAGCAGTTCTTC.

The rearrangement uses TRBV20-1 and TRBJ1-5; TRBD1 might be the D (5 bases). The germline gives CDR1 DFQATT, CDR2 SNEGSKA (reference sequence). V was trimmed by 6 bases and J by 7 bases, leaving 19 bases between them. The CDR3 covers 14 residues. CDR3: CSAFPLRGDQPQHF. The DNA for the CDR3 is TGCAGTGCATTCCCCCTACGGGGGGACCAGCCCCAGCATTTT.

The chain has TRBV24-1 and TRBJ2-1, with TRBD2 matching over 9 bases. Germline assignment: CDR1 KGHDR and CDR2 SFDVKD. The CDR3 runs 20 residues. V was clipped by 3 bases and J by 0 bases; unmatched bases: 14. In DNA, the CDR3 is TGTGCCACCAGTGATCTGGGGGCAGGTTTAGCGGGAGCCTCCTACAATGAGCAGTTCTTC. It codes for CATSDLGAGLAGASYNEQFF.

The sample holds many counts of this clonotype. The chain is built from TRBV25-1 and TRBJ2-1; 14 positions agree with TRBD2. V shed 2 bases, J shed 8 bases, and the junction held 2 bases outside the gene matches. This CDR3 has 15 amino acids. CDR1 MGHDK and CDR2 SYGVNS come from the germline V gene. The CDR3 nucleotides read TGTGCCAGCAGTGAACGACTAGCGGGAGGGGATGAGCAGTTCTTC. Amino acid sequence: CASSERLAGGDEQFF.

This clonotype was found many times. CDR3 region: CSASGQGSEKLFF. The DNA of the CDR3 is TGCAGCGCCTCGGGACAGGGGAGTGAAAAACTGTTTTTT. The rearrangement joins TRBV29-1 to TRBJ1-4; TRBD1 aligns across 10 bases. Germline V CDR1 and CDR2: SQVTM, ANQGSEA. This CDR3 spans 13 amino acids. Unmatched junction bases numbered 6, after V lost 7 bases and J lost 7 bases. The whole variable domain, filled in from reference TRBV29-1 and TRBJ1-4, reads SAVISQKPSRDICQRGTSLTIQCQVDSQVTMMFWYRQQPGQSLTLIATANQGSEATYESGFVIDKFPISRPNLTFSTLTVSNMSPEDSSIYLCSASGQGSEKLFFGSGTQLSVL.

This clonotype was observed many times. The CDR3 DNA reads as TGCAGCGTCCATAGCGGGAGCCTGCCCTACAATGAGCAGTTCTTC. Translating it yields CSVHSGSLPYNEQFF. The J gene is TRBJ2-1, the V gene TRBV29-1; 9 positions agree with TRBD2. The CDR3 loop spans 15 amino acids. V dropped 6 bases and J dropped 2; count of bases not matched to a gene: 8. Germline V gene sequence: CDR1 SQVTM, CDR2 ANQGSEA.

This clonotype has at least ten counts. This sequence joins TRBV20-1 and TRBJ2-7; no clear D. Trimming cost V 6 bases and J 3 bases, with 18 bases left between them. The CDR3 runs to 14 residues. CDR1 is DFQATT and CDR2 is SNEGSKA in the germline V gene (reference sequence). Here the CDR3 DNA reads TGCAGTGCCCATAACCTCAATGGAGACTACGAGCAGTACTTC. The encoded protein is CSAHNLNGDYEQYF.

The V call is TRBV15, the J call TRBJ2-5; D is uncertain. Trimming took off 0 bases at V and 4 bases at J, with 6 bases between the two ends. The germline gives CDR1 LNHNV, CDR2 YYDKDF (reference sequence). CDR3 length: 13 amino acids. CDR3 region: CATSRDMSETQYF. CDR3 sequence (DNA): TGTGCCACCAGCAGAGATATGTCAGAGACCCAGTACTTC.

The chain combines TRBV28 with TRBJ2-7; D is undetermined. V was cut by 2 bases and J by 3 bases, with 8 bases left in between. The CDR3 extends over 13 amino acids. Germline loops: CDR1 MDHEN, CDR2 SYDVKM. CDR3 residues: CASSLPVIYEQYF. CDR3 sequence (DNA): TGTGCCAGCAGTTTACCCGTCATCTACGAGCAGTACTTC.

This clonotype was detected many times. The CDR3 sequence: CSARDSASGSYYEQYF. CDR3 nucleotides: TGCAGTGCTAGAGATTCGGCTAGCGGGTCCTACTACGAGCAGTACTTC. The V and J genes are TRBV20-1 and TRBJ2-7; 8 nucleotides line up with TRBD2. Germline lookup yields CDR1 DFQATT and CDR2 SNEGSKA (reference sequence). The CDR3 consists of 16 residues. With V trimmed by 0 bases and J by 3 bases, 10 bases remained unmatched.

The chain links TRBV7-2 to TRBJ2-1; TRBD2 might be the D (7 bases). The CDR3 consists of 16 residues. Looked up from germline, CDR1 is SGHTA and CDR2 is FQGNSA. V was pared by 2 bases and J by 3 bases, with 14 bases between. For the CDR3, the DNA is TGTGCCAGCAGCTTACTTGGGGGGGGCGTCTACAATGAGCAGTTCTTC. Its protein is CASSLLGGGVYNEQFF.

There are many counts of this clonotype. The J gene is TRBJ1-3, the V gene TRBV20-1; D not resolved. The CDR3 runs to 13 residues. The V end lost 6 bases, the J end lost 0 bases, and 9 bases lay between the germline ends. Germline CDR1 DFQATT, CDR2 SNEGSKA (reference sequence). The CDR3 coding sequence is TGCAGTGCCCCATCGAGCTCTGGAAACACCATATATTTT. Translating gives CSAPSSSGNTIYF.

The chain recombines TRBV6-7 with TRBJ2-5; no definite D call. TRBV6-7 belongs to the ORF category, with a function that is uncertain. The CDR3 covers 14 residues. CDR3 sequence reads: CAIPVVNSQETQYF. The CDR3 nucleotides are TGTGCGATACCAGTAGTGAACTCCCAAGAGACCCAGTACTTC.

This clonotype was picked up a small number of times. The chain employs TRBV4-1 and TRBJ1-1; TRBD1 matches at 7 bases. The CDR3 is 16 amino acids. Germline V CDR1 and CDR2: MGHRA, YSYEKL. V lost 2 bases, J lost 4 bases, and 10 bases stayed unmatched. The CDR3 loop reads CASSQLRGQGFTEAFF. The CDR3 DNA reads TGCGCCAGCAGCCAATTGAGGGGGCAAGGATTCACTGAAGCTTTCTTT.

This clonotype was counted a few times. This sequence joins TRBV7-9 and TRBJ2-3; no clear D gene. This CDR3 contains 15 residues. V was clipped by 3 bases and J by 3 bases, with 13 bases between them. From germline, CDR1 is SEHNR and CDR2 FQNEAQ (reference sequence). DNA for the CDR3: TGTGCCAGCAGCTTCGGGTTCGCTGGGACAGATACGCAGTATTTT. This encodes CASSFGFAGTDTQYF.

J is TRBJ2-6 and V is TRBV7-6; D uncertain. The V and J ends lost 5 bases and 1 base respectively, with 6 bases between them. Germline values: CDR1 SGHVS, CDR2 FNYEAQ. The CDR3 contains 14 residues. The CDR3 DNA reads TGTGCCAGCAGCCCTGAGTCTGGGGCCAACGTCCTGACTTTC. Amino acid sequence: CASSPESGANVLTF.

The rearrangement links TRBV2 to TRBJ1-3, with D perhaps matching TRBD1 (6 bases). With 4 bases removed from V and 0 bases from J, the gap between germline ends came to 13 bases. The CDR3 covers 16 residues. CDR1 and CDR2 from the germline V gene are SNHLY and FYNNEI. CDR3 nucleotide sequence: TGTGCCAGCAGTGGGGAGGACAGCCACTCTGGAAACACCATATATTTT. Translated: CASSGEDSHSGNTIYF.

Here the CDR3 reads CASRTGDFSEQYF. The CDR3 DNA reads as TGTGCCAGTAGGACAGGGGATTTTTCCGAGCAGTACTTC. The chain links TRBV12-3 or TRBV12-4 to TRBJ2-7, with 9 bases lining up with TRBD1. CDR3 length equals 13 residues. With 9 bases clipped from V and 6 bases from J, the junction kept 9 bases outside the gene matches.

The chain joins TRBV4-1 to TRBJ2-7, with D perhaps given as TRBD1 or TRBD2 (5 bases each). CDR1 and CDR2 (germline): MGHRA, YSYEKL. This CDR3 has 15 amino acids. V was clipped by 6 bases and J by 1 base, with 16 bases between them. The CDR3 DNA follows: TGCGCCAGCAGTTCAGGGTCGGGAAGGTCCTACGAGCAGTACTTC. This translates into CASSSGSGRSYEQYF.

This clonotype has only a few counts. This chain joins TRBV12-3 or TRBV12-4 and TRBJ2-7, with D perhaps TRBD2 (5 bases). The CDR3 consists of 14 residues. The V gene lost 1 base and the J gene lost 6 bases, with 13 bases spanning the gap. The CDR3 loop reads CASSLGRRSGEQYF. The CDR3 DNA sequence: TGTGCCAGCAGTTTAGGGAGAAGGAGCGGCGAGCAGTACTTC.

At least ten counts were recorded for this clonotype. The rearrangement uses TRBV12-3 or TRBV12-4 and TRBJ1-4; a weak D match, TRBD1 (6 bases). Trimming shortened V by 3 bases and J by 6 bases, and 8 bases separated the two germline ends. The CDR3 consists of 13 residues. The CDR3 reads CASSFQGYEKLFF. The DNA for the CDR3 is TGTGCCAGCAGTTTTCAGGGGTATGAAAAACTGTTTTTT.